Below are 25 T cell receptor beta chains sequenced from a single sample in a study of radiotherapy plus CTLA-4 blockade in lung cancer. The data were produced by immunoSEQ multiplex PCR, yet TCRdb's version contains in-frame clones alone and is incomplete. The profile shows 70,000 to 90,000 clones, around 81% of them singletons. Sample: peripheral blood, taken from a patient treated with radiotherapy plus ipilimumab. These receptors came from a human donor with non-small cell lung cancer whose response to radiotherapy plus ipilimumab could not be evaluated. Some clones in this sample may be carry-over from other donors' samples.

The chain has TRBV4-3 and TRBJ2-3; D might be TRBD2 (5 bases). Germline CDR1 is LGHNA and CDR2 is YSLEER. The CDR3 consists of 12 residues. V was shortened by 3 bases and J by 4 bases, with 5 bases between the two germline ends. The CDR3 nucleotides read TGCGCCAGCAGCCAGCGGGCAGATACGCAGTATTTT. Translating gives CASSQRADTQYF.

The chain has TRBV7-2 and TRBJ2-5; TRBD1 aligns across 7 bases. Germline V gene sequence: CDR1 SGHTA, CDR2 FQGNSA. CDR3 length: 14 residues. J was trimmed by 3 bases and V by 5 bases; bases with no gene match: 6. CDR3 sequence: CASSPWTGEETQYF. As DNA, the CDR3 is TGTGCCAGCAGCCCCTGGACAGGAGAAGAGACCCAGTACTTC. The variable domain in full, completed from reference TRBV7-2 and TRBJ2-5, reads GAGVSQSPSNKVTEKGKDVELRCDPISGHTALYWYRQSLGQGLEFLIYFQGNSAPDKSGLPSDRFSAERTGGSVSTLTIQRTQQEDSAVYLCASSPWTGEETQYFGPGTRLLVL.

The sample holds one count of this clone. The chain links TRBV7-9 to TRBJ2-1, with 8 positions matching TRBD1. V gave up 2 bases and J gave up 6 bases; unmatched junction bases: 6. This CDR3 region has 15 residues. Germline V gene sequence: CDR1 SEHNR, CDR2 FQNEAQ (reference sequence). Written as DNA, the CDR3 is TGTGCCAGCAGCTTAAACAGGGGGGTCGCCAATGAGCAGTTCTTC. Translating gives CASSLNRGVANEQFF.

V and J are TRBV6-6 and TRBJ2-1, with a possible D match to TRBD1 (5 bases). The CDR3 spans 13 residues. Germline loops: CDR1 MNHNY, CDR2 SVGAGI (reference sequence). Between the trimmed V and J ends, which lost 4 bases and 8 bases, there was a span of 12 bases. CDR3 protein: CASSLSGIDEQFF. DNA for the CDR3: TGTGCCAGCAGTTTGTCAGGGATCGATGAGCAGTTCTTC.

CDR3 protein: CASSTGQGSDTEAFF. The CDR3 DNA is TGCGCCAGCAGCACAGGACAGGGGAGCGACACTGAAGCTTTCTTT. V gene TRBV5-1 combines with J gene TRBJ1-1, with 9 bases that match TRBD1. Trimming removed 4 bases from V and 3 bases from J; junction bases left unmatched: 7. This CDR3 spans 15 amino acids. Germline loops: CDR1 SGHRS, CDR2 YFSETQ.

The chain uses TRBV7-9 and TRBJ2-1; TRBD2 aligns across 12 bases. The CDR3 contains 16 residues. V dropped 4 bases and J dropped 6; count of bases not matched to a gene: 7. Germline V gives CDR1 SEHNR, CDR2 FQNEAQ (reference sequence). DNA for the CDR3: TGTGCCAGCAGCTCCCGGACTAGCGGGGACCTCAATGAGCAGTTCTTC. It is translated as CASSSRTSGDLNEQFF.

In its sample, this clone was seen a few times. The chain uses TRBV19 and TRBJ1-1, with D tentatively TRBD1 (6 bases). The CDR3 is 14 residues long. Per germline, CDR1 LNHDA and CDR2 SQIVND (reference sequence). V was clipped by 5 bases and J by 2 bases, with 12 bases between them. CDR3 protein: CASSSTGTNTEAFF. DNA of the CDR3: TGTGCCAGTAGTTCGACAGGTACCAACACTGAAGCTTTCTTT.

The chain carries TRBV30 and TRBJ1-1; D is perhaps TRBD1 (6 bases). The germline CDR1 and CDR2 sequences are GTSNPN and SVGIG (reference sequence). The length of the CDR3 is 11 residues. Trimming removed 8 bases from V and 3 bases from J, with 10 bases in between. The CDR3: CAGKGDTEAFF. The DNA for the CDR3 is TGTGCCGGTAAGGGGGACACTGAAGCTTTCTTT.

The chain uses TRBV10-3 and TRBJ2-3; TRBD2 agrees at 8 bases. This CDR3 is 17 amino acids long. The germline CDR1 and CDR2 sequences are ENHRY and SYGVKD. The V and J ends lost 5 bases and 0 bases, in that order; junction bases with no gene match: 10. The CDR3 sequence: CAISPGGGGHSTDTQYF. CDR3 bases: TGTGCCATCAGTCCGGGGGGCGGGGGGCACAGCACAGATACGCAGTATTTT.

This clone has just one count. The chain couples TRBV5-1 to TRBJ2-2; TRBD1 aligns across 7 bases. The CDR3 is made up of 15 amino acids. Germline-derived CDR1 and CDR2 are SGHRS and YFSETQ. After removal of 3 bases from V and 3 bases from J, the junction contained 5 bases not matched to a gene. The CDR3 DNA follows: TGCGCCAGCAGCTCCCAGGGGGTGGACACCGGGGAGCTGTTTTTT. Translation gives CASSSQGVDTGELFF. The full variable domain, completed using reference TRBV5-1 and TRBJ2-2, is KAGVTQTPRYLIKTRGQQVTLSCSPISGHRSVSWYQQTPGQGLQFLFEYFSETQRNKGNFPGRFSGRQFSNSRSEMNVSTLELGDSALYLCASSSQGVDTGELFFGEGSRLTVL.

The chain couples TRBV9 to TRBJ1-2, with TRBD1 identical over 9 bases. The germline CDR1 and CDR2 sequences are SGDLS and YYNGEE. J gave up 8 bases and V 4 bases, and 6 bases lay outside the gene matches. The CDR3 is 13 amino acids. CDR3 protein: CASSPQGALGYTF. The CDR3, as DNA: TGTGCCAGCAGCCCACAGGGGGCATTAGGCTACACCTTC.

The gene calls are TRBV7-2 and TRBJ2-7; 7 bases line up with TRBD1. The CDR3 runs to 15 residues. Per germline, CDR1 SGHTA and CDR2 FQGNSA. V was clipped by 2 bases and J by 2 bases; unmatched bases: 6. The CDR3 region has the DNA TGTGCCAGCAGCTTAACAGGGGCAGGGACCTACGAGCAGTACTTC. Translated, it gives CASSLTGAGTYEQYF.

This clone appeared a few times. The V call is TRBV6-6, the J call TRBJ1-4; 7 bases are shared with TRBD1. With 5 bases clipped from V and 8 bases from J, the junction kept 14 bases outside the gene matches. Germline V gives CDR1 MNHNY, CDR2 SVGAGI (reference sequence). This CDR3 region has 16 residues. The CDR3 sequence: CASSHNSWTGEEKLFF. CDR3 nucleotides: TGTGCCAGCAGTCACAATTCCTGGACAGGCGAAGAAAAACTGTTTTTT.

This clone has just a few counts. J is TRBJ1-1 and V is TRBV7-8, with D maybe TRBD1 (5 bases). V shed 7 bases and J shed 5 bases, with 8 bases lying between them. CDR1 is SGHVS, CDR2 FQNEAQ, per germline. The CDR3 loop spans 11 amino acids. CDR3 bases: TGTGCCAGCACTAGGGGTACTGAAGCTTTCTTT. Translated: CASTRGTEAFF.

V and J are TRBV7-6 and TRBJ2-3; 9 nucleotides agree with TRBD2. The CDR3 consists of 15 residues. Germline CDR1 and CDR2: SGHVS and FNYEAQ. The V and J ends lost 2 bases and 6 bases, in that order; junction bases with no gene match: 6. CDR3 sequence reads: CASSLWAGGLDTQYF. In DNA, the CDR3 is TGTGCCAGCAGCTTATGGGCGGGGGGGCTGGATACGCAGTATTTT.

This rearrangement joins TRBV15 to TRBJ2-7, with TRBD1 identical over 9 bases. The V gene's germline CDR1 is LNHNV and CDR2 YYDKDF (reference sequence). This CDR3 has 17 amino acids. V lost 5 bases to trimming and J lost 0 bases; unmatched junction nucleotides: 11. This chain's CDR3 is CATSDAPGQGISYEQYF. Here the CDR3 DNA reads TGTGCCACCAGCGACGCCCCGGGACAGGGCATCTCCTACGAGCAGTACTTC.

This clone was counted a single time. The chain carries TRBV2 and TRBJ1-4; 10 bases fit TRBD1. This CDR3 is 15 amino acids long. Germline assignment: CDR1 SNHLY and CDR2 FYNNEI. V was clipped by 4 bases and J by 8 bases; unmatched bases: 7. The CDR3 nucleotides read TGTGCCAGCAGTGCCGACAGGGGGCGATCGGAAAAACTGTTTTTT. This encodes CASSADRGRSEKLFF. Supplemented by reference TRBV2 and TRBJ1-4, the full variable domain reads EPEVTQTPSHQVTQMGQEVILRCVPISNHLYFYWYRQILGQKVEFLVSFYNNEISEKSEIFDDQFSVERPDGSNFTLKIRSTKLEDSAMYFCASSADRGRSEKLFFGSGTQLSVL.

The V and J genes are TRBV6-1 and TRBJ2-3, with 7 nucleotides matching TRBD1. This CDR3 spans 16 amino acids. V lost 3 bases to trimming and J lost 6 bases; unmatched junction nucleotides: 12. CDR1 is MNHNS, CDR2 SASEGT, per germline. DNA of the CDR3: TGTGCCAGCAGTGATAGGGAACAGGGGCTGGGGGATACGCAGTATTTT. Translated: CASSDREQGLGDTQYF.

The chain links TRBV5-4 to TRBJ1-6; TRBD1 agrees at 9 bases. The J segment lost 3 bases and the V segment lost 4 bases, leaving 8 bases of the junction unmatched. The CDR3 runs 17 residues. CDR1 and CDR2 (germline): SGHNT, YYREEE (reference sequence). As DNA, the CDR3 is TGTGCCAGCAGCCAAACAGGGGGCGCTTACTATAATTCACCCCTCCACTTT. Translating it yields CASSQTGGAYYNSPLHF.

The chain joins TRBV19 to TRBJ2-4; D might be TRBD2 (5 bases). The CDR3 runs to 15 residues. Germline CDR1 and CDR2: LNHDA and SQIVND (reference sequence). V was cut by 5 bases and J by 0 bases, with 11 bases left in between. The CDR3 protein is CASSRRDQAKNIQYF. The CDR3 nucleotides are TGTGCCAGTAGTCGCCGGGATCAAGCCAAAAACATTCAGTACTTC.

The chain uses TRBV5-1 and TRBJ2-1; possible D gene TRBD1, 6 bases. The CDR3 totals 15 residues. V lost 4 bases and J 4 bases, leaving 15 bases between the germline ends. CDR1 and CDR2 from the germline V gene are SGHRS and YFSETQ. Written as DNA, the CDR3 is TGCGCCAGCAGCAGGCTGGGGACACTATACAATGAGCAGTTCTTC. Its protein product is CASSRLGTLYNEQFF.

The chain is built from TRBV28 and TRBJ2-3, with 7 bases that match TRBD1. V was clipped by 6 bases and J by 3 bases; unmatched bases: 9. The CDR3 contains 15 residues. Germline CDR1 and CDR2: MDHEN and SYDVKM. The CDR3 bases are TGTGCCAGCAGCGGACCCGCAGGGGGAACAGATACGCAGTATTTT. Amino acid sequence: CASSGPAGGTDTQYF.

The chain couples TRBV21-1 to TRBJ1-6; TRBD1 is taken as the D call from the table, unchecked against the DNA. TRBV21-1 is designated a pseudogene. CDR3 size: 18 residues. CDR3 in amino acids: CASSKEGIPSSYNSPLHF. The CDR3 DNA reads TGTGCCAGCAGCAAAGAGGGGATCCCGAGCTCCTATAATTCACCCCTCCACTTT.

V gene TRBV29-1 combines with J gene TRBJ2-3; 12 nucleotides line up with TRBD2. Germline V gene data show CDR1 as SQVTM and CDR2 as ANQGSEA. The junction had 3 bases not matched to a gene; V was cut back by 2 bases and J by 0 bases. The CDR3 loop spans 16 amino acids. In DNA form, the CDR3 reads TGCAGCGTTGAACTAGCGGGGGGGAAAAGCACAGATACGCAGTATTTT. This translates into CSVELAGGKSTDTQYF.

This chain joins TRBV11-2 and TRBJ1-5; tentatively, D is TRBD1 (6 bases). V was shortened by 1 base and J by 0 bases, with 13 bases between the two germline ends. The CDR3 is 17 amino acids. Germline CDR1 SGHAT, CDR2 FQNNGV. CDR3 residues: CASSLGTATYSNQPQHF. CDR3 sequence (DNA): TGTGCCAGCAGCTTAGGGACAGCGACCTATAGCAATCAGCCCCAGCATTTT.